A selection of T cell receptor beta chains follows, all from one sample in a study of blood T cells in healthy people across ages. TCRdb used MiXCR to reprocess the 5' RACE reads, holding one entry per CDR3 protein. The sample includes 1,500,000 or so distinct CDR3 sequences, 35% to 45% of them seen just once. Input material: blood. The receptors come from a woman under 30 in good health. Both conserved end residues are part of each CDR3. The D gene is left open where the match is weak. Some rows have no size entry. The others give once, few or many, or a class for an expanded clone.

v_call	j_call	clone_size	d_call	cdr3_nt	cdr3_aa
TRBV30	TRBJ2-1	.	.	TGTGCCTGGAGTTTCGTCTACAATGAGCAGTTCTTC	CAWSFVYNEQFF
TRBV6-2/TRBV6-3	TRBJ1-1	few	.	TGTGCCAGCCGATTCAGGGGTCGTGGCACTGAAGCTTTCTTT	CASRFRGRGTEAFF
TRBV20-1	TRBJ2-1	.	TRBD2	TGCAGTGCTAGATTCGGACTAGCGGGCCCTTACAATGAGCAGTTCTTC	CSARFGLAGPYNEQFF
TRBV24-1	TRBJ2-1	.	.	TGTGCCACCAGTGATTTGTCCCTGAAGGACAATGAGCAGTTCTTC	CATSDLSLKDNEQFF
TRBV18	TRBJ2-7	few	TRBD2	TGTGCCAGCTCACCGGCGTCTAGCGGATTGAGCTCCTACAATGAGCAGTACTTC	CASSPASSGLSSYNEQYF
TRBV30	TRBJ1-2	.	.	TGTGCCTGGAAAAGGGAGACAGTATGGGGCTACACCTTC	CAWKRETVWGYTF
TRBV6-5	TRBJ1-2	.	.	TGTGCCAGCAGTTACTCGGAACTAGGCTATGGCTACACCTTC	CASSYSELGYGYTF
TRBV20-1	TRBJ2-1	.	TRBD2	TGCAGTGCTAGAGGGACTAGCGGGAAGGACAATGAGCAGTTCTTC	CSARGTSGKDNEQFF
TRBV6-5	TRBJ2-1	many	.	TGTGCCAGCAGTTACGCCTGGGGAGATTCCTACAATGAGCAGTTCTTC	CASSYAWGDSYNEQFF
TRBV20-1	TRBJ1-4	few	TRBD1	TGCAGTGCTCGCGACAGGGGGTCGGGTGAAAAACTGTTTTTT	CSARDRGSGEKLFF
TRBV20-1	TRBJ2-1	.	.	TGCAGTGCTAGAGATCTTGTGGAAACCAACCGGAATGAGCAGTTCTTC	CSARDLVETNRNEQFF
TRBV24-1	TRBJ2-7	.	.	TGTGCCACCAGTGAACGGGACCACGAGCAGTACTTC	CATSERDHEQYF
TRBV6-2/TRBV6-3	TRBJ2-7	many	.	TGTGCCAGCAGTTACTCGAGGAACTACGAGCAGTACTTC	CASSYSRNYEQYF
TRBV27	TRBJ1-2	.	TRBD1	TGTGCCAGCACCCTATACGCCGGGACAGGATATGGCTACACCTTC	CASTLYAGTGYGYTF
TRBV4-1	TRBJ2-7	few	TRBD2	TGCGCCAGCAGCCAGGCCCTAGCGGGGGCCTCAATCTACGAGCAGTACTTC	CASSQALAGASIYEQYF
TRBV4-3	TRBJ2-5	many	.	TGCGCCAGCAGATCAGGGGCGAGAGAGACCCAGTACTTC	CASRSGARETQYF
TRBV20-1	TRBJ2-1	.	TRBD1	TGCAGTGCTAGTCCCAGGGGGCCCGTCGATGAGCAGTTCTTC	CSASPRGPVDEQFF
TRBV5-1	TRBJ2-6	.	.	TGCGCCAGCAGCTTGGAAGGGCTTGGGGCCAACGTCCTGACTTTC	CASSLEGLGANVLTF
TRBV10-3	TRBJ2-1	.	.	TGTGCCATCAGTGACTGGGAAGCGGGACACCCATACAATGAGCAGTTCTTC	CAISDWEAGHPYNEQFF
TRBV5-1	TRBJ1-5	.	TRBD1	TGCGCCAGCAGCCTAACAGGGGGTGGGGCAGATCAGCCCCAGCATTTT	CASSLTGGGADQPQHF
TRBV27	TRBJ2-4	once	.	TGTGCCAGCAGTGGATCCATCGGCAACATTCAGTACTTC	CASSGSIGNIQYF